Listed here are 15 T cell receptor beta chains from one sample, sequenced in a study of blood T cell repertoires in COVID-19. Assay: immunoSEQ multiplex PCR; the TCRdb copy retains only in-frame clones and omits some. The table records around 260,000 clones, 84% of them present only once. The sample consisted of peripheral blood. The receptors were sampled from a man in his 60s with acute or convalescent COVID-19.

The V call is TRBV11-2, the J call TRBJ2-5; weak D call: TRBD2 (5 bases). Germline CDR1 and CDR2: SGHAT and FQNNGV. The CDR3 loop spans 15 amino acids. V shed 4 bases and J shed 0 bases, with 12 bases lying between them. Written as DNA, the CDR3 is TGTGCCAGCAGCTCCAGCGGAAAGTACCAAGAGACCCAGTACTTC. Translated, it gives CASSSSGKYQETQYF.

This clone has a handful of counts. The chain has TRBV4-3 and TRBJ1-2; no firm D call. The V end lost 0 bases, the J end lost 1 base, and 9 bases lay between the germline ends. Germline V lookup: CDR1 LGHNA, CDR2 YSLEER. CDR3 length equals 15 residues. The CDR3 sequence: CASSQEGSLNYGYTF. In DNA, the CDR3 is TGCGCCAGCAGCCAAGAAGGTAGCCTTAACTATGGCTACACCTTC.

In DNA, the CDR3 is TGTGCCAGCAGTGACACAGGGACAGGGGGCTTAGGGACCCAGTACTTC. This codes for CASSDTGTGGLGTQYF. The rearrangement uses TRBV25-1 and TRBJ2-5, with 12 bases that match TRBD1. The V and J ends lost 3 bases and 7 bases, in that order; junction bases with no gene match: 9. Germline V gene data show CDR1 as MGHDK and CDR2 as SYGVNS. CDR3 length: 16 amino acids.

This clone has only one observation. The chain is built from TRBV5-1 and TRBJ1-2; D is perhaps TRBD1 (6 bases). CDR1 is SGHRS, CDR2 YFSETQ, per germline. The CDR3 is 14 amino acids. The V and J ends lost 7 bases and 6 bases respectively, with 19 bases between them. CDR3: CASRSRQEPDGYTF. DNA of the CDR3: TGCGCCAGCCGATCCCGACAGGAACCGGATGGCTACACCTTC.

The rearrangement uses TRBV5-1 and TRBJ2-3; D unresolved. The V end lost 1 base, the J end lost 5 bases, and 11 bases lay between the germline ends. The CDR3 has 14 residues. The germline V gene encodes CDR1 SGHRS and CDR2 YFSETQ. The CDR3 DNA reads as TGCGCCAGCAGCTTGAGTGACGGCGGAGATACGCAGTATTTT. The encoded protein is CASSLSDGGDTQYF.

The DNA of the CDR3 is TGTGCCAGCAGCATCCCGACAGGGTTGAGAGGGGCCAACGTCCTGACTTTC. It translates to CASSIPTGLRGANVLTF. The rearrangement uses TRBV7-9 and TRBJ2-6; 7 nucleotides agree with TRBD1. Germline V gives CDR1 SEHNR, CDR2 FQNEAQ (reference sequence). Losses at the gene ends were 5 bases for V and 4 bases for J; bases not matched to a gene: 11. The CDR3 sequence is 17 residues long.

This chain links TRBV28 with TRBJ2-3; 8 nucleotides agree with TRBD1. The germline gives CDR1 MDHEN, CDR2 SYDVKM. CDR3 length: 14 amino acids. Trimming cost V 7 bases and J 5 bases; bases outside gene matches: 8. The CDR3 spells CASKSTGARDTQYF. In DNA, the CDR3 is TGTGCCAGCAAATCGACAGGGGCTAGAGATACGCAGTATTTT.

This CDR3 is CASSSTDRGPLLYGYTF. The CDR3 DNA is TGTGCCAGCAGCTCCACAGACAGGGGGCCCTTACTTTATGGCTACACCTTC. V usage is TRBV13 and J usage is TRBJ1-2, with 10 nucleotides matching TRBD1. Germline CDR1 PRHDT, CDR2 FYEKMQ (reference sequence). V shed 4 bases and J 5 bases; nucleotides not matched to a gene: 13. This CDR3 spans 17 amino acids.

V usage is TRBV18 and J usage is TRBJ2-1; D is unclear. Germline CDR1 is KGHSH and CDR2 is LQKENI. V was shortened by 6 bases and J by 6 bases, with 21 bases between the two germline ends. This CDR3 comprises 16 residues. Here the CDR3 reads CASSSTKKLFINEQFF. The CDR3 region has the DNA TGTGCCAGCTCCTCCACCAAGAAACTTTTTATCAATGAGCAGTTCTTC.

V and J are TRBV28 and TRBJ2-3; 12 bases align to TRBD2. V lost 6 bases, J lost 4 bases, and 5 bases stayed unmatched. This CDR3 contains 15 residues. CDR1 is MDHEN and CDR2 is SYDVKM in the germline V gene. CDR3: CASSLTSGGADTQYF. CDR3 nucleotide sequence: TGTGCCAGCAGCCTGACTAGCGGGGGAGCAGATACGCAGTATTTT.

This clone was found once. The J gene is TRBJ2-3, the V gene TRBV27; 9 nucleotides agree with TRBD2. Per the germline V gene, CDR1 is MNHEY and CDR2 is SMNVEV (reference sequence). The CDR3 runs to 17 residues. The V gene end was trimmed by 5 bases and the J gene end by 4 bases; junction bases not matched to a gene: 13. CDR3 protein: CASSPRGSGSFADTQYF. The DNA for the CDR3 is TGTGCCAGCAGTCCCCGGGGTAGCGGGAGTTTCGCAGATACGCAGTATTTT.

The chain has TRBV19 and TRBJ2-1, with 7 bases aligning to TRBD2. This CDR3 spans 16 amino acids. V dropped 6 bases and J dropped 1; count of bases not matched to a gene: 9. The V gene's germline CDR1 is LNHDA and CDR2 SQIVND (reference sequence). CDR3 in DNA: TGTGCCAGTAGATCCCCGCGGGGAGGGTCCTACAATGAGCAGTTCTTC. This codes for CASRSPRGGSYNEQFF.

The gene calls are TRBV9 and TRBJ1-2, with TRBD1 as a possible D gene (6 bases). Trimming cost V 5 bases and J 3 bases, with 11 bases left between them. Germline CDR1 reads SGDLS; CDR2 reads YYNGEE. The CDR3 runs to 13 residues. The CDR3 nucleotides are TGTGCCAGCAGACCGACAGGATACTATGGCTACACCTTC. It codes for CASRPTGYYGYTF.

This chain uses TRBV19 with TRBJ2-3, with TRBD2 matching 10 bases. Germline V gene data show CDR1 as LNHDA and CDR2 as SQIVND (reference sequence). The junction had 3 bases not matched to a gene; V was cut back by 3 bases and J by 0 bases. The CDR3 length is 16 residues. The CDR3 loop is CASSISTSGSTDTQYF. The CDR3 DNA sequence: TGTGCCAGTAGTATCTCGACTAGCGGGAGCACAGATACGCAGTATTTT.

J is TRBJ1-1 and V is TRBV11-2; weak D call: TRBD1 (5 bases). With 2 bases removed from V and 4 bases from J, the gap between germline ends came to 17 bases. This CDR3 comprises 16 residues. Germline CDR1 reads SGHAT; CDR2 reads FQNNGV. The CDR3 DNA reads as TGTGCCAGCAGCTTATCACAGGTCGAAAGGATCACTGAAGCTTTCTTT. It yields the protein CASSLSQVERITEAFF.